These 24 T cell receptor beta chains were sequenced from one sample in a study of regulatory T cells in long-lasting Graves disease. The time point is: newly diagnosed GD, antithyroid drugs for less than 3 months. Isolated PBMC RNA provided the starting material for the TCR library. Assembly of TCR beta libraries relied on iRepertoire HTBI primers together with Arm-PCR of CDR3 regions. TCRdb itself ran the multiplex PCR reads through MiXCR, one entry per CDR3 protein. The profile shows about 440,000 distinct CDR3 sequences, around 17% of them singletons. The sample also formed part of further work on T cells in Graves' hyperthyroidism and ophthalmopathy.

The specimen comprised peripheral blood mononuclear cells (PBMCs), sampled at new diagnosis, from a patient treated with antithyroid drugs. Receptor source: a woman in her thirties with Graves disease.

The rearrangement joins TRBV7-6 to TRBJ2-1, with D possibly matching TRBD2 (5 bases). V gave up 5 bases and J gave up 3 bases, with 20 bases separating them. The CDR3 loop spans 17 amino acids. Germline V lookup: CDR1 SGHVS, CDR2 FNYEAQ. The CDR3 DNA follows: TGTGCCAGCAGCCCCGGGTCCGTCGCGGGCCTCTACAATGAGCAGTTCTTC. The encoded protein is CASSPGSVAGLYNEQFF.

The chain uses TRBV11-2 and TRBJ2-5; D is perhaps TRBD1 (5 bases). Trimming took off 1 base at V and 5 bases at J, with 17 bases between the two ends. Germline V gene lookup returns CDR1 SGHAT and CDR2 FQNNGV. The CDR3 length is 16 residues. CDR3 DNA sequence: TGTGCCAGCAGCTTAGGCAACCAGGGATTTTTGGAGACCCAGTACTTC. Translated: CASSLGNQGFLETQYF.

This clonotype occurred many times. This rearrangement joins TRBV5-1 to TRBJ1-4; 7 nucleotides line up with TRBD1. The CDR3 runs to 15 residues. V shed 4 bases and J 0 bases; nucleotides not matched to a gene: 3. Germline V gives CDR1 SGHRS, CDR2 YFSETQ. CDR3: CASSPGTATNEKLFF. For the CDR3, the DNA is TGCGCCAGCAGCCCGGGGACAGCAACTAATGAAAAACTGTTTTTT.

In its sample, this clonotype was seen many times. V gene TRBV10-3 combines with J gene TRBJ1-2, with D possibly TRBD1 on 5 matching bases. The V end lost 4 bases, the J end lost 6 bases, and 9 bases lay between the germline ends. Per the germline V gene, CDR1 is ENHRY and CDR2 is SYGVKD. The CDR3 is 12 residues long. The CDR3 loop is CAISGRGNGYTF. CDR3 sequence (DNA): TGTGCCATCAGTGGCCGGGGGAATGGCTACACCTTC.

The chain carries TRBV9 and TRBJ2-3, with 10 bases lining up with TRBD2. Germline CDR1 and CDR2: SGDLS and YYNGEE. With V trimmed by 0 bases and J by 6 bases, 7 bases remained unmatched. The CDR3 runs to 16 residues. CDR3 amino acids: CASSVASGSNWDTQYF. In DNA form, the CDR3 reads TGTGCCAGCAGCGTAGCTAGCGGGAGTAATTGGGATACGCAGTATTTT.

This clonotype has a count of ten or more. This chain connects TRBV6-5 to TRBJ1-2; D is unresolved. With 2 bases removed from V and 4 bases from J, the gap between germline ends came to 14 bases. This CDR3 is 15 amino acids long. Per the germline V gene, CDR1 is MNHEY and CDR2 is SVGAGI. As DNA, the CDR3 is TGTGCCAGCAGTTACCCAGACGCGAATAGCTATGGCTACACCTTC. It translates to CASSYPDANSYGYTF.

The rearrangement links TRBV6-1 to TRBJ1-5; unclear D gene. CDR3 length: 16 residues. V was trimmed by 2 bases and J by 0 bases, leaving 11 bases between them. CDR1 is MNHNS, CDR2 SASEGT, per germline. CDR3 in amino acids: CASSERVGFSNQPQHF. The CDR3 DNA reads TGTGCCAGCAGTGAACGCGTGGGGTTTAGCAATCAGCCCCAGCATTTT.

This clonotype was recorded many times. This sequence joins TRBV7-2 and TRBJ2-3, with a possible D match to TRBD2 (5 bases). Germline values: CDR1 SGHTA, CDR2 FQGNSA. This CDR3 is built from 16 residues. V was clipped by 3 bases and J by 0 bases, with 13 bases between them. CDR3: CASSFRRVTSTDTQYF. The CDR3 DNA reads TGTGCCAGCAGCTTCAGGCGGGTTACTAGCACAGATACGCAGTATTTT.

In this sample, this clonotype turned up many times. This sequence joins TRBV30 and TRBJ2-1; D ambiguous. The V end was cut by 0 bases, the J end by 8 bases, with 17 bases between. This CDR3 is built from 15 residues. Germline CDR1 reads GTSNPN; CDR2 reads SVGIG (reference sequence). The CDR3 bases are TGTGCCTGGAGTGTAAGTCCCGTAGTAGACGATGAGCAGTTCTTC. Protein: CAWSVSPVVDDEQFF.

This clonotype was seen at least ten times. The genes are TRBV2 and TRBJ1-5; the D gene is possibly TRBD1 (5 bases). V was cut by 4 bases and J by 1 base, with 11 bases left in between. Germline CDR1 SNHLY, CDR2 FYNNEI. CDR3 length equals 15 residues. CDR3 in DNA: TGTGCCAGCAGTGTATGGGGGGGGAGCAATCAGCCCCAGCATTTT. It translates to CASSVWGGSNQPQHF.

This clonotype was recorded many times. The chain combines TRBV2 with TRBJ2-2, with D possibly matching TRBD2 (5 bases). The germline V gene has CDR1 SNHLY and CDR2 FYNNEI. The V gene lost 6 bases and the J gene lost 3 bases, with 5 bases spanning the gap. The length of the CDR3 is 12 residues. The CDR3 here is CASRRDTGELFF. For the CDR3, the DNA is TGTGCCAGCAGGAGGGACACCGGGGAGCTGTTTTTT.

This sequence joins TRBV27 and TRBJ2-7, with D possibly matching TRBD1 (6 bases). Germline CDR1 is MNHEY and CDR2 is SMNVEV (reference sequence). V was cut by 2 bases and J by 3 bases, with 11 bases left in between. This CDR3 has 14 amino acids. The CDR3 DNA is TGTGCCAGCAGTTTAAGGGGACAAATCTACGAGCAGTACTTC. As protein: CASSLRGQIYEQYF.

This clonotype was picked up many times. The rearrangement joins TRBV6-2 or TRBV6-3 to TRBJ2-7; unclear D gene. The V gene's germline CDR1 is MNHEY and CDR2 SVGEGT. Trimming shortened V by 5 bases and J by 4 bases, and 12 bases separated the two germline ends. This CDR3 is 13 amino acids long. In DNA, the CDR3 is TGTGCCAGCAGTCCCGTCCCCTTATACGAGCAGTACTTC. Residues: CASSPVPLYEQYF.

This clonotype showed up just a few times. The chain links TRBV2 to TRBJ2-2; D is perhaps TRBD1 (5 bases). In germline, CDR1 is SNHLY, CDR2 FYNNEI. CDR3 size: 13 residues. Trimming pared 6 bases from V and 5 bases from J, leaving 10 bases between. In DNA form, the CDR3 reads TGTGCCAGCAGCGCAGGGTTGACCGGGGAGCTGTTTTTT. It specifies CASSAGLTGELFF.

This clonotype appeared many times. The chain recombines TRBV6-2 or TRBV6-3 with TRBJ1-1; D remains unclear. Per germline, CDR1 MNHEY and CDR2 SVGEGT. This CDR3 contains 15 residues. The V gene lost 5 bases and the J gene lost 10 bases, with 23 bases spanning the gap. The CDR3 sequence: CASSEGSVIRVRAFF. CDR3 nucleotides: TGTGCCAGCAGTGAAGGTTCGGTCATCAGAGTTCGAGCTTTCTTT.

V gene TRBV6-1 combines with J gene TRBJ1-5; 7 nucleotides match TRBD1. CDR3 size: 14 residues. Germline CDR1 and CDR2: MNHNS and SASEGT. The V segment lost 4 bases and the J segment 4 bases; nucleotides outside the gene matches: 4. CDR3 coding DNA: TGTGCCAGCAGTGCAATGACAGGGAATCAGCCCCAGCATTTT. It codes for CASSAMTGNQPQHF.

This CDR3 is CASSLYARKETQYF. The CDR3 region has the DNA TGTGCCAGCAGTTTATACGCCCGGAAAGAGACCCAGTACTTC. V gene TRBV28 combines with J gene TRBJ2-5, with D unclear. The ends were cut back, 1 base at V and 3 bases at J, with 9 bases in the middle. Germline CDR1 and CDR2: MDHEN and SYDVKM. This CDR3 is 14 amino acids long.

This clonotype was seen at least ten times. V gene TRBV2 combines with J gene TRBJ1-5; D unresolved. V lost 6 bases and J 5 bases, leaving 14 bases between the germline ends. Germline V gene sequence: CDR1 SNHLY, CDR2 FYNNEI. This CDR3 has 14 amino acids. In DNA form, the CDR3 reads TGTGCCAGCAGGACTCAGTTTGTTGATCAGCCCCAGCATTTT. It yields the protein CASRTQFVDQPQHF. Together with reference TRBV2 and TRBJ1-5, the CDR3 gives the full variable domain: EPEVTQTPSHQVTQMGQEVILRCVPISNHLYFYWYRQILGQKVEFLVSFYNNEISEKSEIFDDQFSVERPDGSNFTLKIRSTKLEDSAMYFCASRTQFVDQPQHFGDGTRLSIL.

This clonotype has at least ten counts. This chain links TRBV7-8 with TRBJ2-7; D may be TRBD2 (6 bases). The germline gives CDR1 SGHVS, CDR2 FQNEAQ. CDR3 size: 15 residues. The V and J ends lost 5 bases and 2 bases respectively, with 16 bases between them. CDR3 sequence reads: CASSLRLEGAYEQYF. CDR3 DNA: TGTGCCAGCAGCCTTCGACTAGAAGGGGCCTACGAGCAGTACTTC.

CDR3 DNA: TGTGCCAGCAGCTCGGGGTGGGACTTTGCTGGCTACACCTTC. Translated, it gives CASSSGWDFAGYTF. The chain carries TRBV5-4 and TRBJ1-2, with a tentative D call TRBD1 (5 bases). V was pared by 3 bases and J by 7 bases, with 16 bases between. CDR3 length: 14 residues. The germline gives CDR1 SGHNT, CDR2 YYREEE (reference sequence).

In its sample, this clonotype was seen a few times. V gene TRBV7-2 combines with J gene TRBJ2-4, with TRBD1 matching 8 bases. CDR1 SGHTA and CDR2 FQGNSA come from the germline V gene. The CDR3 is 17 amino acids. With V trimmed by 6 bases and J by 3 bases, 13 bases remained unmatched. In nucleotides, the CDR3 is TGTGCCAGCAGATCCGCCCGGGACAGGCTAGGCAAAAACATTCAGTACTTC. Its translation: CASRSARDRLGKNIQYF.

Of note for this clonotype: A much larger clone differs from this one at a single base, so this may be a read error. The chain links TRBV3-1 to TRBJ1-2; no clear D. The CDR3 has 16 residues. The germline gives CDR1 LGHDT, CDR2 YNNKEL (reference sequence). The CDR3, as DNA: TGTGCCAGCAGCCAAGGCGTTGCACCGCCTAACCATGGCTACACCTTC. It codes for CASSQGVAPPNHGYTF.

This clonotype was picked up many times. The V call is TRBV14, the J call TRBJ2-7; D gene uncertain. The CDR3 extends over 11 amino acids. Germline assignment: CDR1 SGHDN and CDR2 FVKESK. V lost 0 bases, J lost 6 bases, and 3 bases lay in between. The DNA for the CDR3 is TGTGCCAGCAGCCAAGATCTCGAGCAGTACTTC. This codes for CASSQDLEQYF. The variable domain in full, completed from reference TRBV14 and TRBJ2-7, reads EAGVTQFPSHSVIEKGQTVTLRCDPISGHDNLYWYRRVMGKEIKFLLHFVKESKQDESGMPNNRFLAERTGGTYSTLKVQPAELEDSGVYFCASSQDLEQYFGPGTRLTVT.

This clonotype was detected a few times. The gene calls are TRBV7-3 and TRBJ2-7; maybe TRBD1 (7 bases). Trimming took off 0 bases at V and 5 bases at J, with 14 bases between the two ends. The CDR3 is 15 amino acids. Germline CDR1 SGHTA, CDR2 FQGTGA. The CDR3 sequence is CASSLTAGGFDEQYF. CDR3 DNA sequence: TGTGCCAGCAGCTTAACAGCAGGGGGGTTTGACGAGCAGTACTTC.